Below, one T cell receptor (beta chain) is given with its context. Its target is unknown. TCR cDNA, made by 5'RACE template switching, carried an added universal primer site and UMIs. Each CDR3 protein gets one entry after TCRdb re-called the 5' RACE reads with MiXCR. The sample contains approximately 550,000 distinct CDR3 sequences, approximately 12% of which appear only once. V was cut by 1 base and J by 9 bases, with 13 bases left in between. There are 13 residues in the CDR3. CDR1 is SGHTA, CDR2 FQGNSA, per germline. The data originate from a study of T cells after yellow fever vaccination. Overall study: Preparation of fractions with low cell numbers was performed using SMART-Seq v4 Ultra Low Input. Study-wide results and caveats: Shared CD4/CD8 clonotypes were a small share, likely from convergent recombination.

This clonotype was obtained from a man aged 25 to 45 who received the YFV17D yellow fever vaccine. This chain links TRBV7-2 with TRBJ2-7; D unresolved. The sample was PBMCs, taken on the day of the yellow fever booster vaccination. The CDR3 sequence: CASSLGVGLGQYF. CDR3 DNA sequence: TGTGCCAGCAGCTTAGGGGTTGGGCTGGGGCAGTACTTC.